Only a few counts were recorded for the clone carrying this TCR beta chain. Its antigen is not identified. PCR was performed a second time for roughly 6 to 12 cycles using a sample-barcoded 5' primer and a J-beta primer mix. TCRdb processed the 5' RACE reads anew with MiXCR; each CDR3 protein has one entry. In the table there are 700,000 or so distinct CDR3 sequences, about 20% of which are singletons. The data are from a study of blood T cells in healthy people across ages. Regarding the study as a whole: Higher naive T cell percentage went strongly together with higher TCR beta diversity. The study found more naive CD4+ cells and higher diversity in long-lived than aged donors.

Aged roughly 6 to 100, donors were systemically healthy Caucasians from Russia. The draw of peripheral blood yielded about 9.4 milliliters from each donor. Input material: blood. The sequence came from a man aged 70 or older in good health.

This CDR3 reads CASSLIPQGLAGGTDTQYF. CDR3 DNA: TGCGCCAGCAGCTTAATCCCGCAAGGACTAGCGGGAGGCACAGATACGCAGTATTTT. The rearrangement joins TRBV5-1 to TRBJ2-3; 13 nucleotides match TRBD2. CDR1 is SGHRS and CDR2 is YFSETQ in the germline V gene. V lost 2 bases, J lost 1 base, and 10 bases stayed unmatched. This CDR3 spans 19 amino acids.